One sample yielded the 16 T cell receptor beta chains listed below, sequenced in a study of T cell responses to AZD1222 COVID-19 vaccine. Sequenced by immunoSEQ multiplex PCR; TCRdb stores in-frame clones only, minus some. The data show 95,000 to 130,000 clones, with about 86% seen just once and about a tenth held by the top ten. The specimen was peripheral blood, collected on day 0 of AZD1222 vaccination. The origin of the receptors is an adult in good health.

This chain uses TRBV27 with TRBJ1-4; 8 bases line up with TRBD1. Germline assignment: CDR1 MNHEY and CDR2 SMNVEV (reference sequence). There are 14 residues in the CDR3. Losses at the gene ends were 8 bases for V and 3 bases for J; bases not matched to a gene: 5. The CDR3: CASQGAGANEKLFF. CDR3 nucleotide sequence: TGTGCCAGCCAGGGGGCGGGTGCTAATGAAAAACTGTTTTTT.

The chain links TRBV27 to TRBJ2-5, with D perhaps matching TRBD1 (6 bases). Per the germline V gene, CDR1 is MNHEY and CDR2 is SMNVEV (reference sequence). Between the trimmed V and J ends, which lost 10 bases and 4 bases, there was a span of 13 bases. The CDR3 is 12 residues long. In nucleotides, the CDR3 is TGTGCCACCAGGGGTGGACGAGAGACCCAGTACTTC. Its translation is CATRGGRETQYF.

V gene TRBV18 combines with J gene TRBJ2-1, with 8 bases lining up with TRBD2. The germline gives CDR1 KGHSH, CDR2 LQKENI. Trimming removed 0 bases from V and 6 bases from J; junction bases left unmatched: 7. This CDR3 is 16 amino acids long. The CDR3 region has the DNA TGTGCCAGCTCACCACCGTCGGGAGGGCCCGGCAATGAGCAGTTCTTC. It codes for CASSPPSGGPGNEQFF.

This clone was seen only once. This chain links TRBV27 with TRBJ2-7, with D maybe TRBD1 (6 bases). The V gene lost 6 bases and the J gene lost 3 bases, with 15 bases spanning the gap. CDR1 MNHEY and CDR2 SMNVEV come from the germline V gene (reference sequence). The length of the CDR3 is 14 residues. Here the CDR3 reads CASRPTGNGYEQYF. In DNA, the CDR3 is TGTGCCAGCAGGCCCACAGGGAACGGCTACGAGCAGTACTTC.

This clone was picked up one time. The J gene is TRBJ2-7, the V gene TRBV28, with 10 positions matching TRBD1. This CDR3 contains 13 residues. V shed 9 bases, J shed 3 bases, and the junction held 5 bases outside the gene matches. Germline V gives CDR1 MDHEN, CDR2 SYDVKM. CDR3 sequence: CASAGTGVYEQYF. CDR3 in DNA: TGTGCCAGTGCCGGGACAGGGGTCTACGAGCAGTACTTC.

This chain joins TRBV30 and TRBJ2-3, with TRBD2 matching 7 bases. The CDR3 consists of 17 residues. With V trimmed by 3 bases and J by 0 bases, 12 bases remained unmatched. Looked up from germline, CDR1 is GTSNPN and CDR2 is SVGIG (reference sequence). Here the CDR3 reads CAWRNKAAGASTDTQYF. The CDR3 region has the DNA TGTGCCTGGAGAAATAAGGCGGCGGGAGCTAGCACAGATACGCAGTATTTT.

The V and J genes are TRBV5-1 and TRBJ2-7; TRBD1 matches 8 bases. Germline CDR1 is SGHRS and CDR2 is YFSETQ. The CDR3 runs 15 residues. Trimming took 4 bases from V and 3 from J; bases not matched to a gene: 9. The CDR3 spells CASSPDRVEVYEQYF. Written as DNA, the CDR3 is TGCGCCAGCAGCCCGGACAGGGTGGAGGTCTACGAGCAGTACTTC.

The chain links TRBV27 to TRBJ1-2; 7 bases are a match to TRBD1. CDR1 and CDR2 from the germline V gene are MNHEY and SMNVEV (reference sequence). V trimming: 0 bases; J trimming: 7 bases; junction bases outside the gene matches: 8. This CDR3 region has 15 residues. CDR3 amino acids: CASSLSGQPSRGYTF. CDR3 nucleotides: TGTGCCAGCAGTTTATCGGGACAGCCCTCCCGTGGCTACACCTTC.

The chain carries TRBV6-2 or TRBV6-3 and TRBJ2-7; 8 nucleotides match TRBD1. Germline V CDR1 and CDR2: MNHEY, SVGEGT. The CDR3 extends over 15 amino acids. Trimming at V came to 2 bases and at J to 2 bases, leaving 5 bases not matched to a gene. CDR3 region: CASSYPRQGTYEQYF. CDR3 in DNA: TGTGCCAGCAGTTACCCGAGACAGGGGACCTACGAGCAGTACTTC.

The gene calls are TRBV19 and TRBJ1-2; the match to TRBD1 covers 9 bases. The CDR3 length is 14 residues. The V gene's germline CDR1 is LNHDA and CDR2 SQIVND (reference sequence). V trimming: 6 bases; J trimming: 4 bases; junction bases outside the gene matches: 6. CDR3 protein: CASRTGQGIYGYTF. CDR3 bases: TGTGCCAGTAGGACAGGACAGGGGATCTATGGCTACACCTTC.

This chain connects TRBV24-1 to TRBJ2-7; perhaps TRBD1 as D (6 bases). Germline-derived CDR1 and CDR2 are KGHDR and SFDVKD. The CDR3 has 14 residues. The V and J ends lost 4 bases and 4 bases respectively, with 13 bases between them. The CDR3, as DNA: TGTGCCACCAGTGAGTGGACAGAAGTTTACGAGCAGTACTTC. As protein: CATSEWTEVYEQYF.

The rearrangement joins TRBV4-1 to TRBJ1-2; tentatively, D is TRBD1 (5 bases). Trimming took 2 bases from V and 2 from J, leaving 18 bases between them. The CDR3 length is 17 residues. Per the germline V gene, CDR1 is MGHRA and CDR2 is YSYEKL. The CDR3 bases are TGCGCCAGCAGCCAAATTCCCACAGGTAGCGGCAACTATGGCTACACCTTC. This sequence encodes CASSQIPTGSGNYGYTF.

This chain links TRBV9 with TRBJ1-2, with D hard to call. Germline V gene data show CDR1 as SGDLS and CDR2 as YYNGEE. Trimming removed 0 bases from V and 3 bases from J, with 9 bases in between. The CDR3 extends over 14 amino acids. The CDR3 DNA is TGTGCCAGCAGCGTAGTGCACGCCGACTATGGCTACACCTTC. Amino acids: CASSVVHADYGYTF.

V and J are TRBV30 and TRBJ2-3; D remains ambiguous. The V gene's germline CDR1 is GTSNPN and CDR2 SVGIG (reference sequence). The CDR3 totals 14 residues. V dropped 3 bases and J dropped 2 bases, with 12 bases sitting between them. The CDR3, as DNA: TGTGCCTGGAGGGGCGTAACTTCCACAGATACGCAGTATTTT. The encoded protein is CAWRGVTSTDTQYF.

This chain uses TRBV7-2 with TRBJ1-6; no firm D call. Between the trimmed V and J ends, which lost 1 base and 0 bases, there was a span of 4 bases. The germline CDR1 and CDR2 sequences are SGHTA and FQGNSA. This CDR3 spans 15 amino acids. The CDR3 nucleotides are TGTGCCAGCAGCTTAGGTAACTCCTATAATTCACCCCTCCACTTT. Translated: CASSLGNSYNSPLHF.

This sequence joins TRBV12-5 and TRBJ2-1; TRBD2 aligns across 15 bases. The germline V gene has CDR1 LGHNT and CDR2 FRNRAP. The J segment lost 9 bases and the V segment lost 5 bases, leaving 11 bases of the junction unmatched. This CDR3 contains 17 residues. The CDR3 DNA is TGTGCTAGTGGTCGAAAACCGGGACTAGCGGGGGGAGGTGAGCAGTTCTTC. The encoded protein is CASGRKPGLAGGGEQFF.